The clone carrying this T cell receptor beta chain was detected only a few times. Its target is not known. The data belong to a study of beta chain features in type 1 diabetes. Study-wide results and limits: TCRB CDR3s from Type 1 diabetes patients were moderately but significantly shorter in all four CD4+ subsets.

Sequencing targeted expressed TCRB transcripts, as all isolated RNA had been reverse transcribed. Only in-frame clones appear in the TCRdb table, and some are missing; sequencing was by immunoSEQ multiplex PCR. The repertoire has about 700,000 clones, 13% of them found once; the top ten carry 0.022%. Per the germline V gene, CDR1 is ENHRY and CDR2 is SYGVKD. The germline V and J ends were trimmed by 3 bases and 3 bases, with 9 bases remaining between them. This CDR3 region has 14 residues. Material for sequencing was naive CD4+ T cells from blood. This sequence originates from a man between 18 and 29 years old with type 1 diabetes. This chain uses TRBV10-3 with TRBJ1-5; possibly TRBD1 for D (5 bases). The CDR3: CAISEEGYNQPQHF. CDR3 sequence (DNA): TGTGCCATCAGTGAAGAGGGGTACAATCAGCCCCAGCATTTT.